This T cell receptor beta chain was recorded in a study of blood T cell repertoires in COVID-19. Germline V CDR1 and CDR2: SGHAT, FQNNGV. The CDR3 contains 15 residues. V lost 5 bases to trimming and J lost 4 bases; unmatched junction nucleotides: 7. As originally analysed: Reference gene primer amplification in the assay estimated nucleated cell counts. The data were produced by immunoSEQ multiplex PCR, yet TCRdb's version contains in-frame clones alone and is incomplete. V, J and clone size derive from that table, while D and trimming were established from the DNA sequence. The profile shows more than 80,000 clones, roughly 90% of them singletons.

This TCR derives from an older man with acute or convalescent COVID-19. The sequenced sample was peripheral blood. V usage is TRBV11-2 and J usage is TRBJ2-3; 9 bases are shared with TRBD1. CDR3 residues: CASSPGQGWADTQYF. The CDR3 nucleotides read TGTGCCAGCAGCCCCGGACAGGGGTGGGCAGATACGCAGTATTTT.